Given below is one T cell receptor beta chain in context. Measured with immunoSEQ multiplex PCR; TCRdb has only the in-frame clones, and not every one. The repertoire consists of about 280,000 clones, with around 90% occurring once and the leading ten covering about 0.94%. The sample comes from a study of blood T cell repertoires in COVID-19. Sequenced material: peripheral blood. The receptor was derived from a woman aged 40 to 49 who had recovered from COVID-19.

This CDR3 is CASSSKRRAEAFF. The CDR3 DNA reads TGTGCCAGCAGTTCAAAAAGGAGGGCTGAAGCTTTCTTT. This rearrangement joins TRBV6-2 or TRBV6-3 to TRBJ1-1; no definite D call. The CDR3 is made up of 13 amino acids. Germline loops: CDR1 MNHEY, CDR2 SVGEGT. Trimming stripped 4 bases from V and 6 bases from J, with 12 bases between.